These 12 T cell receptor beta chains came from one sample sequenced in a study of STAT3 mutations in large granular lymphocyte leukemia. Study observations and caveats: Every T-LGLL patient had at least one immunodominant TCRbeta clonotype.

No antigens are known for them. Clones were read by immunoSEQ multiplex PCR, and TCRdb kept only the in-frame ones, dropping some. The repertoire holds about 7,700 clones, with about four fifths as singletons. Input material: peripheral blood mononuclear cells. These receptors were taken from a woman aged 40 to 50 with T-cell large granular lymphocyte leukemia. Some clones in this sample may be carry-over from other donors' samples.

The chain links TRBV7-8 to TRBJ1-1, with no clear D. Trimming left V 4 bases short and J 0 bases short, with 24 bases between. Germline V gene data show CDR1 as SGHVS and CDR2 as FQNEAQ. There are 19 residues in the CDR3. The CDR3 here is CASSSQRVERFRLNTEAFF. CDR3 nucleotide sequence: TGTGCCAGCAGCTCCCAGCGGGTCGAGAGGTTTCGGTTGAACACTGAAGCTTTCTTT.

The rearrangement joins TRBV6-1 to TRBJ1-2; D is unresolved. The CDR3 length is 12 residues. Trimming took off 1 base at V and 4 bases at J, with 4 bases between the two ends. CDR1 is MNHNS and CDR2 is SASEGT in the germline V gene. This chain's CDR3 is CASSEGAYGYTF. CDR3 sequence (DNA): TGTGCCAGCAGTGAAGGGGCCTATGGCTACACCTTC.

V usage is TRBV5-4 and J usage is TRBJ2-7, with 8 bases aligning to TRBD2. This CDR3 spans 17 amino acids. The germline V gene has CDR1 SGHNT and CDR2 YYREEE (reference sequence). After removal of 3 bases from V and 6 bases from J, the junction contained 17 bases not matched to a gene. DNA for the CDR3: TGTGCCAGCAGCTCGGCACCGGGAGGGGGAACCCGGGGCGAGCAGTACTTC. This translates into CASSSAPGGGTRGEQYF.

The chain has TRBV5-4 and TRBJ2-5; possibly TRBD1 for D (5 bases). The CDR3 runs to 14 residues. V lost 1 base and J 3 bases, leaving 10 bases between the germline ends. Per the germline V gene, CDR1 is SGHNT and CDR2 is YYREEE (reference sequence). The CDR3 reads CASSLQGAKETQYF. For the CDR3, the DNA is TGTGCCAGCAGCTTGCAAGGGGCCAAAGAGACCCAGTACTTC.

This rearrangement joins TRBV18 to TRBJ2-2, with 10 bases that match TRBD1. The germline V gene encodes CDR1 KGHSH and CDR2 LQKENI. CDR3 length: 15 amino acids. The V gene end was trimmed by 3 bases and the J gene end by 4 bases; junction bases not matched to a gene: 2. The DNA of the CDR3 is TGTGCCAGCTCACCCGGGACAGGGGTCACCGGGGAGCTGTTTTTT. Translating it yields CASSPGTGVTGELFF.

The V call is TRBV5-1, the J call TRBJ2-7; 7 positions agree with TRBD2. The CDR3 contains 15 residues. CDR1 is SGHRS and CDR2 is YFSETQ in the germline V gene. Trimming took 1 base from V and 7 from J; bases not matched to a gene: 11. CDR3 residues: CASSLSASGGREQYF. CDR3 DNA: TGCGCCAGCAGCTTGTCGGCTAGCGGAGGGAGGGAGCAGTACTTC.

The chain couples TRBV5-1 to TRBJ2-7; the D gene is possibly TRBD1 (7 bases). V dropped 3 bases and J dropped 2 bases, with 12 bases sitting between them. This CDR3 contains 14 residues. From germline, CDR1 is SGHRS and CDR2 YFSETQ. The DNA for the CDR3 is TGCGCCAGCAGCTGGGGGGACAGTCCCTACGAGCAGTACTTC. Translated: CASSWGDSPYEQYF.

The chain joins TRBV7-9 to TRBJ1-1; 9 bases match TRBD1. Per germline, CDR1 SEHNR and CDR2 FQNEAQ (reference sequence). This CDR3 is built from 19 residues. Trimming took 4 bases from V and 5 from J; bases not matched to a gene: 20. CDR3 region: CASSYRLNRGRWSSTEAFF. The DNA for the CDR3 is TGTGCCAGCAGCTATCGCCTCAACAGGGGGCGCTGGTCGAGTACTGAAGCTTTCTTT. Supplemented by reference TRBV7-9 and TRBJ1-1, the full variable domain reads DTGVSQNPRHKITKRGQNVTFRCDPISEHNRLYWYRQTLGQGPEFLTYFQNEAQLEKSRLLSDRFSAERPKGSFSTLEIQRTEQGDSAMYLCASSYRLNRGRWSSTEAFFGQGTRLTVV.

The chain uses TRBV5-1 and TRBJ2-7, with 7 bases matching TRBD2. Germline CDR1 and CDR2: SGHRS and YFSETQ. V lost 2 bases and J lost 2; bases outside the gene matches: 13. The CDR3 has 17 residues. The CDR3 protein is CASSFSPSLGGTYEQYF. In nucleotides, the CDR3 is TGCGCCAGCAGCTTCTCCCCTTCGTTGGGGGGGACCTACGAGCAGTACTTC.

This CDR3 reads CAWTAGFPLATEAFF. CDR3 DNA sequence: TGTGCCTGGACGGCAGGGTTTCCCCTTGCCACTGAAGCTTTCTTT. The chain uses TRBV30 and TRBJ1-1; a possible D gene is TRBD1 (5 bases). This CDR3 has 15 amino acids. V lost 4 bases and J 4 bases, leaving 19 bases between the germline ends. Germline loops: CDR1 GTSNPN, CDR2 SVGIG (reference sequence).

Comment on this clone: One junction end does not reproduce the germline sequence, and a read error may be involved. The V call is TRBV29-1, the J call TRBJ1-2, with 7 bases that match TRBD1. The germline V gene has CDR1 SQVTM and CDR2 ANQGSEA. This CDR3 contains 13 residues. The CDR3 nucleotides are TGCAGCGTCGAAGGACAGGAGCACTATGGCTACACCTTC. Protein product: CSVEGQEHYGYTF.

The chain uses TRBV18 and TRBJ1-2; possibly TRBD1 for D (6 bases). V shed 2 bases and J shed 3 bases, with 10 bases lying between them. The CDR3 totals 14 residues. Per germline, CDR1 KGHSH and CDR2 LQKENI. This CDR3 reads CASSPGGADYGYTF. CDR3 bases: TGTGCCAGCTCACCAGGGGGCGCGGACTATGGCTACACCTTC.